This T cell receptor beta chain was recorded in a study of a mutant IDH1 vaccine in newly diagnosed glioma. Study observations and caveats: Immune responses induced by the vaccine were seen in 93.3% of patients, spanning multiple MHC alleles.

This CDR3 is 14 amino acids long. Losses at the gene ends were 5 bases for V and 2 bases for J; bases not matched to a gene: 5. CDR1 MNHNY and CDR2 SVGAGI come from the germline V gene (reference sequence). Remarks on this clone: Its target is unknown.

As for time point: baseline, week 1 (first vaccination visit). Treatment described: pre-vaccination baseline after standard-of-care therapy. The donors' diagnosis was new WHO grade 3 or 4 astrocytoma that was IDH1-mutant and ATRX-lost. Repertoires were generated with immunoSEQ multiplex PCR, while TCRdb's copy carries only in-frame clones and drops some. There are approximately 54,000 clones in the sample; approximately 81% occur only once, and around 21% lies in the top ten. The sequence came from a man between 18 and 35 years old with glioma. Sample: PBMCs, taken from a glioma patient treated with radiotherapy, temozolomide or both. This rearrangement joins TRBV6-6 to TRBJ2-7; TRBD1 matches 8 bases. CDR3 bases: TGTGCCAGCAGTATACAGGGGGTGACCTACGAGCAGTACTTC. Protein product: CASSIQGVTYEQYF.